This T cell receptor beta chain stems from a study of T cell repertoires in cytomegalovirus infection. TCRdb called the reads again in MiXCR, with one record for every CDR3 protein. The table lists around 570,000 distinct CDR3 sequences, 40% of them singletons. Germline assignment: CDR1 LGHNA and CDR2 YNFKEQ. This CDR3 region has 16 residues. V gave up 3 bases and J gave up 3 bases; unmatched junction bases: 10. As to this clonotype: Its target is not known.

This specimen was cultured PBMCs, taken from culture after CMV antigen stimulation. This receptor was taken from a human donor in good health (CMV status not recorded). Some clones in this sample may be carry-over from other donors' samples. The genes are TRBV4-2 and TRBJ2-5; TRBD1 agrees at 7 bases. CDR3 bases: TGTGCCAGCAGCCACCCCCCGGGACAGCCAGAAGAGACCCAGTACTTC. Amino acid sequence: CASSHPPGQPEETQYF.